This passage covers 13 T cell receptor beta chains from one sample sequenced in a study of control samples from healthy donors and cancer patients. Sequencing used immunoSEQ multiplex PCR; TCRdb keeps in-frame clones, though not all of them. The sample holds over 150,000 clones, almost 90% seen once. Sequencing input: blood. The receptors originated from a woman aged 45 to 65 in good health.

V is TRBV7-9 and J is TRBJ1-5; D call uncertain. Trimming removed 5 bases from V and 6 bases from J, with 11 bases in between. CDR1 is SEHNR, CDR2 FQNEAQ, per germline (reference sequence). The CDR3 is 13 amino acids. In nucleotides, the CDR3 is TGTGCCAGCAGCGCAATAGGTGTTCAGCCCCAGCATTTT. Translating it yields CASSAIGVQPQHF.

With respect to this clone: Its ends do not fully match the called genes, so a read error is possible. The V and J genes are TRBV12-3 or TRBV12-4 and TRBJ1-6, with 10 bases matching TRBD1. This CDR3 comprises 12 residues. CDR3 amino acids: CASSFMGTGVAF. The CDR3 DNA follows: TGTGCCAGCAGTTTCATGGGGACAGGGGTTGCCTTT.

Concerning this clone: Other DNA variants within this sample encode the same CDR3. The CDR3 is CASSQELAGRGGTQYF. For the CDR3, the DNA is TGTGCCAGCAGCCAAGAACTAGCGGGAAGGGGAGGTACGCAGTATTTT. The rearrangement uses TRBV3-1 (or the pseudogene TRBV3-2) and TRBJ2-3; 10 nucleotides line up with TRBD2. V shed 0 bases and J 8 bases; nucleotides not matched to a gene: 8. The CDR3 loop spans 16 amino acids. Per germline, CDR1 LGHDT and CDR2 YNNKEL (reference sequence).

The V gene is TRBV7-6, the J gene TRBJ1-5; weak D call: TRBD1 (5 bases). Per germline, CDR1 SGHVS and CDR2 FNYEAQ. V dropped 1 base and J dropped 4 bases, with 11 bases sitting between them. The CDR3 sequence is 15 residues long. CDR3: CASSLGSGWNQPQHF. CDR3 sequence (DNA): TGTGCCAGCAGCTTAGGTTCAGGGTGGAATCAGCCCCAGCATTTT.

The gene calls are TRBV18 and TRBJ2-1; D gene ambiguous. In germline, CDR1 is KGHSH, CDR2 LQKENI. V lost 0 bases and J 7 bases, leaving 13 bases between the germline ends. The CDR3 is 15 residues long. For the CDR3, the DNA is TGTGCCAGCTCACCACCAACGAGGCAGTCTAATGAGCAGTTCTTC. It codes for CASSPPTRQSNEQFF.

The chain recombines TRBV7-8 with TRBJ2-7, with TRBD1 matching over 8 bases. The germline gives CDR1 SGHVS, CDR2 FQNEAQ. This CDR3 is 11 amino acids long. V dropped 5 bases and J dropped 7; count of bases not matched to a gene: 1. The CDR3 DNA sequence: TGTGCCAGCAGCCGGACAGGGGAGCAGTACTTC. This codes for CASSRTGEQYF.

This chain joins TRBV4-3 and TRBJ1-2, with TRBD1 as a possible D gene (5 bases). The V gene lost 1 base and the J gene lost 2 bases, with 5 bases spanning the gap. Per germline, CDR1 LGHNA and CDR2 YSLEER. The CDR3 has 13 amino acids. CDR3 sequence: CASSQGQNYGYTF. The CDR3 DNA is TGCGCCAGCAGCCAAGGACAGAACTATGGCTACACCTTC.

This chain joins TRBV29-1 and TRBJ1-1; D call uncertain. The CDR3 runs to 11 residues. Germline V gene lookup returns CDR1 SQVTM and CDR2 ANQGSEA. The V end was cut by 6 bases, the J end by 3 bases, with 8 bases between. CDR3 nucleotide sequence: TGCAGCGTCGGGCGTCACACTGAAGCTTTCTTT. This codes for CSVGRHTEAFF.

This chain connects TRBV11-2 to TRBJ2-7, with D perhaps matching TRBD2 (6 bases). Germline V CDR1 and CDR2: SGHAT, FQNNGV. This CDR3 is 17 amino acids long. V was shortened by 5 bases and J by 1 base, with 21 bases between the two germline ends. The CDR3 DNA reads TGTGCCAGCAGCCTCAACCCAGACAAGGAGGGTTCCTACGAGCAGTACTTC. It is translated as CASSLNPDKEGSYEQYF. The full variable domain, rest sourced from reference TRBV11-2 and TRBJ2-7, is EAGVAQSPRYKIIEKRQSVAFWCNPISGHATLYWYQQILGQGPKLLIQFQNNGVVDDSQLPKDRFSAERLKGVDSTLKIQPAKLEDSAVYLCASSLNPDKEGSYEQYFGPGTRLTVT.

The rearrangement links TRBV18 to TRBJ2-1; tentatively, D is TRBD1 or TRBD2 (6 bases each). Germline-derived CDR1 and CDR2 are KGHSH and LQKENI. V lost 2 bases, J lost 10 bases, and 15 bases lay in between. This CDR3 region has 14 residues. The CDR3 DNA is TGTGCCAGCTCACCATCGGGGGCCGGACCGGAGCAGTTCTTC. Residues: CASSPSGAGPEQFF.

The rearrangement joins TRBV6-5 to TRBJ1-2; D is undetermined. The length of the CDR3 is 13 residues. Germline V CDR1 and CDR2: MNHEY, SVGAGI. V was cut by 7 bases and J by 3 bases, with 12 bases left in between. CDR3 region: CASTVSPDYGYTF. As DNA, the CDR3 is TGTGCCAGCACGGTCAGCCCTGACTATGGCTACACCTTC.

The CDR3 coding sequence is TGCGCCAGCAGCTTTTCCTGGACAGGGTTCACTGAAGCTTTCTTT. Translated: CASSFSWTGFTEAFF. The genes are TRBV5-1 and TRBJ1-1, with 8 nucleotides matching TRBD1. CDR1 is SGHRS, CDR2 YFSETQ, per germline. V lost 2 bases and J lost 4; bases outside the gene matches: 7. CDR3 length: 15 amino acids.

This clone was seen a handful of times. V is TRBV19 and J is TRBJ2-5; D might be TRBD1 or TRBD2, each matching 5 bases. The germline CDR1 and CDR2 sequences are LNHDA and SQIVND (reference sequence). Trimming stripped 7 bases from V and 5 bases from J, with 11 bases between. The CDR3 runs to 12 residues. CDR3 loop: CASNEGTETQYF. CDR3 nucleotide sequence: TGTGCCAGTAATGAGGGGACGGAGACCCAGTACTTC.